This T cell receptor beta chain was sequenced in a study of cytomegalovirus exposure and HLA in healthy donors (dated by TCRdb to about 2017). Context from the whole study: In an earlier analysis of some 610 of the donors, approximately 300 Gb of sequence data and approximately 120 million unique TCR beta sequences from about 179 million T cells were reported. An early release covering 550 to 700 HLA-typed donors comprised around 300 gigabases of sequencing data and around 85 million unique TCR sequences. Among the roughly 410 genotyped donors, about 85% belonged to the genetic ancestry cluster associated with self-reported Caucasian donors. The study aimed to test whether cataloging public T cell receptors could reveal signatures of past pathogen exposure. The study profiled the T cell repertoires of hundreds of subjects by immunosequencing and related them to cytomegalovirus serostatus. In addition to the first cohort of 666 subjects, a separate validation cohort of around 110 different subjects was used. To predict cytomegalovirus infection status, the study brought together high-throughput TCR immunosequencing, statistical association of individual TCRs with disease status, and machine learning. In a later analysis, previously published TCR beta repertoires from about 670 donors were re-analyzed and high-resolution HLA genotyping was added so that TCR occurrence patterns could be studied. The later analysis used no new phenotypic data to find candidate immune exposures, relying instead on TCR beta sequences and their occurrence across donors. An earlier analysis of more than 450 of the donors used high-throughput TCR beta sequencing to judge whether each TCR beta V gene segment behaved as functional or pseudogenic. Donor age, sex, ethnicity and CMV serostatus were compiled together with the repertoire data. Genome-wide SNP genotypes for about 65% of the roughly 670 donors were used in a later genetic analysis, which treated that subset as a discovery cohort. Every discovery cohort repertoire had been produced on one sequencing platform. HLA typing included class I and class II loci at four-digit resolution. Typing coverage differed by locus: A, B, C, DRB1 and DQB1 were typed in roughly 620-640 donors, DQA1 in roughly 510, DPA1 in around 600, and DPB1 in approximately 450. Because of strong linkage in the cohort, a handful of DR-DQ haplotypes were treated as single units for association and clustering. Across about 370 genotyped donors of the cohort, an average of about 250,000 unique TCR beta nucleotide sequences per donor were sequenced, and 15% to 20% of those sequences were non-productive. Findings and caveats that apply to the study as a whole: The only immune exposure information available for the cohort was CMV serostatus. A later genetic analysis reported fewer N-insertions in productive TCRs among donors in an Asian-associated ancestry cluster than the roughly 640-donor mean. In this cohort, only TCR beta chains were sequenced, and detectable features were limited by the absence of alpha or paired-chain data. According to the authors, the approach could potentially be generalized to other disease states and immunological phenotypes. A further reported finding was that TCR beta sequences accurately predicted the HLA-A and HLA-B alleles for most subjects in the first cohort. An earlier analysis of 587 of the donors showed that most TCR beta V segments appeared in productive rearrangements either about 87% or about 30% of the time, which broadly matched IMGT annotations. The classifier was reported to diagnose cytomegalovirus status with high specificity and sensitivity in both the original cohort and the validation cohort. According to a later analysis, most CMV-associated TCR beta chains appeared to be HLA-restricted, and the HLA associations seemed to be driven largely by CMV exposure. Linkage disequilibrium might explain the correlated functional status among segregating V segments, but an unknown experimental factor could not be excluded. Three of the identified cytomegalovirus-associated TCR beta chains were confirmed in vitro to be specific for cytomegalovirus antigens. According to a later analysis, parvovirus B19, influenza, CMV and Epstein-Barr virus appeared linked to several top co-occurrence clusters. Because some donors lacked HLA typing at each locus, the association tests relied only on the typed subset. The presence/absence analyses assumed that sequencing depth was roughly uniform across donors, and that assumption may not be true. Most TCR sequences were seen in very few donors, while some public TCRs were found in many individuals. Specific HLA alleles were associated with over 15,000 TCR beta sequences at a false discovery rate of 0.05 in a later analysis. The 87-base-pair reads could not distinguish some IMGT-functional V segments, including TRBV6-2 and TRBV6-3, so those segments were excluded. According to a later analysis, TCR association rates differed among HLA loci, with DRB1 alleles showing the most associated TCRs and HLA-C alleles showing the fewest. In a later genetic analysis, a missense DCLRE1C variant was associated with V-gene and J-gene trimming of TCR beta chains, and the association was replicated in an independent cohort. Because counts were too low, more than 15 rarely observed V segments, including chromosome 9 orphons, were excluded from the earlier analysis of around 590 of the donors. When HLA alleles, especially DR and DQ, strongly co-occurred, attributing TCR associations to individual alleles was difficult. Compared with equally common non-associated chains, HLA-associated TCR beta chains in a later analysis were more clonally expanded and had lower generation probabilities. A cluster of highly shared sequence variants was judged likely to represent a technical artifact of the sequencing pipeline. In the study, 150 to 200 TCR beta chains were listed as associated with cytomegalovirus.

Sequences MDHEN (CDR1) and SYDVKM (CDR2) are obtained from the germline V gene. From cysteine to phenylalanine, the CDR3 is 13 amino acids long. Only the CDR3 DNA stays, 39 bases, in frame from base 1. Library construction relied on the immunoSEQ multiplex PCR assay. For the multiplex PCR, a mixture combining 60 forward primers for TCR Vbeta segments and 13 reverse primers for TCR Jbeta segments was used. The CDR3 region of rearranged TCR beta genes was amplified from genomic DNA with a multiplex PCR assay. The amplified TCR beta libraries were sequenced on the Illumina HiSeq System as 87-base-pair reads. On the study's bioinformatics: A later analysis counted tens of millions of unique TCR beta chains across the 500 to 850 repertoires, and roughly 11 million of these chains were shared by at least two donors. Raw reads were error-corrected and collapsed into unique sequences by a nearest-neighbor algorithm in which closely related sequences were merged to remove PCR and sequencing errors. V, D and J gene segments were assigned by aligning CDR3 sequences to IMGT reference sequences. For a sequence to be retained, at least a six-nucleotide match to both a V gene segment and a J gene segment was required. A rearrangement counted as productive if the CDR3 had no stop codons and remained in frame with V and J, and every other rearrangement counted as non-productive. CDR3 was defined by IMGT convention, running from the second conserved V-encoded cysteine to the conserved J-encoded phenylalanine. In an earlier analysis of around 570 of the donors, sequences lacking an unambiguous match to a single V gene segment were excluded. An earlier analysis of a few hundred of the donors called V segments functional above 56.7% productive rearrangements and segregating when the between-donor standard deviation exceeded 5%. A statistical classification framework was built to diagnose cytomegalovirus status from the catalog of TCR beta chain sequences. V and J gene assignment, in a later analysis, came from comparing TCR nucleotide sequences with IMGT/GENE-DB human TR gene sequences. Using the TCRdist pipeline, a later analysis assigned CDR3 sequences along with most-parsimonious VDJ recombination scenarios. In a later analysis, every TCR beta chain was defined by the combination of its CDR3 amino acid sequence and its V-gene family, and reads without a unique V-gene family were dropped. In a later analysis, approximately 590 highly shared, low-generation-probability nucleotide sequences were removed to address suspected cross-contamination and a sequencing artifact. In a later analysis, a clonal expansion index was calculated for each public chain from normalized within-repertoire ranks of inferred template counts. In a later analysis, generation probabilities were computed using a VDJ recombination model fitted to out-of-frame rearrangements, and the results were checked against IGoR. A later analysis scored TCR-TCR, TCR-HLA and TCR-CMV co-occurrence with hypergeometric tests, applying a repertoire-size bias correction to TCR pairs. False discovery rates were estimated in a later analysis by permuting HLA or CMV assignments 20 times. A later analysis grouped co-occurring TCRs with DBSCAN, adding TCRdist sequence similarity when clustering within HLA-allele-positive subsets. Co-occurrence clustering excluded repertoires with fewer than 30,000 or more than 120,000 public chains, plus five with anomalous nucleotide sharing. Sourced from immuneACCESS, this table was stored by TCRdb with only in-frame sequences that have V and J called. A share of the clones is absent; for the studies checked, an unresolved V gene accounts for under half, and the remainder has no known explanation. The V and J calls and clone size are taken from that table; D and trimming were inferred from the DNA. For this sample the table gives fewer than 150,000 clones, of which roughly 75% were detected only once. The top ten clones comprise about 2.2% of the sample.

A note on this clone: Its antigen target is currently unknown. A read error may account for a junction end that differs from germline.

The cohort was made up of under 800 healthy bone marrow donors. At the time of sampling, all cohort members were nominally healthy, though unrecorded immune exposures were likely present. The donor tested CMV seronegative, placing the donor among the 350 or so seronegative members of the cohort. A peripheral blood sample was collected from each donor, and TCR beta sequencing was performed on peripheral blood mononuclear cells. The Qiagen DNeasy Blood Extraction Kit was used to extract genomic DNA from the blood cell samples. The receptor chain draws on TRBV28 and TRBJ1-6; TRBD1 is a weak D gene call, 5 bases matching. The specimen sequenced was PBMCs. This TCR came from a man aged 25-40 years in good health and CMV-seronegative. The CDR3 is CASIRDLGSPLNF. The DNA sequence is given as TGTGCCAGCATTCGGGACTTGGGTTCACCCCTCAACTTT. With all but the CDR3 taken from the reference TRBV28 and TRBJ1-6 genes, the full variable domain is: DVKVTQSSRYLVKRTGEKVFLECVQDMDHENMFWYRQDPGLGLRLIYFSYDVKMKEKGDIPEGYSVSREKKERFSLILESASTNQTSMYLCASIRDLGSPLNFGNGTRLTVT.